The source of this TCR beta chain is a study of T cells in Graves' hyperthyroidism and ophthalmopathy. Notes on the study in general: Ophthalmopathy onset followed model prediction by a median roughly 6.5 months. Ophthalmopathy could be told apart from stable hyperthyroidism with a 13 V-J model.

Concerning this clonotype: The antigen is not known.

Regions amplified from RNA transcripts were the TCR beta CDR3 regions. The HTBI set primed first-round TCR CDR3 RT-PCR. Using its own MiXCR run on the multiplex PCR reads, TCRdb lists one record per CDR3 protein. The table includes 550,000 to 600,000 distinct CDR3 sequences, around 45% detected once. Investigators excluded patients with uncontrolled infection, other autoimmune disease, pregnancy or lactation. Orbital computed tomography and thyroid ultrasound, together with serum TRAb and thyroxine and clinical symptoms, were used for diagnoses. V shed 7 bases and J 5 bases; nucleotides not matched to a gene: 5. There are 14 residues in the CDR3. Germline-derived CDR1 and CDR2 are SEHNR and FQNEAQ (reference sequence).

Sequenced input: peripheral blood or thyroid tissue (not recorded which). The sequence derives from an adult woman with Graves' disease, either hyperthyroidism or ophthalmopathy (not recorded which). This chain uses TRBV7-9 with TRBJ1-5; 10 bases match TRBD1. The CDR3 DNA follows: TGTGCCAGCACCCTGACAGGGGGCTATCAGCCCCAGCATTTT. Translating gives CASTLTGGYQPQHF.